This T cell receptor (beta chain) was obtained from a study of blood T cell repertoires in COVID-19. Study background: Spain, Italy and the United States supplied samples that represented acute and convalescent COVID-19. PBMCs, B-cell-depleted T cells, or T cells were the source of the cDNA or gDNA that made up the material.

The CDR3 length is 13 residues. From germline, CDR1 is SNHLY and CDR2 FYNNEI. V lost 8 bases to trimming and J lost 1 base; unmatched junction nucleotides: 3. Assignments of participants to cohorts depended upon their own reported clinical history. Recovery meant two consecutive negative NP/OP PCR tests, professional clearance, or resolved symptoms. Profiled with immunoSEQ multiplex PCR; TCRdb holds only in-frame clones, not every one. The sample shows a few hundred thousand clones, roughly 84% of them seen only once. The source material was PBMCs or T cells enriched from blood (not recorded which). The rearrangement uses TRBV2 and TRBJ1-1; 8 bases line up with TRBD1. The clonotype comes from a woman aged 40-49 years who had recovered from COVID-19. CDR3 coding DNA: TGTGCCAGCCGGGACAGGTGGAACACTGAAGCTTTCTTT. This sequence encodes CASRDRWNTEAFF. The whole variable domain, filled in from reference TRBV2 and TRBJ1-1, reads EPEVTQTPSHQVTQMGQEVILRCVPISNHLYFYWYRQILGQKVEFLVSFYNNEISEKSEIFDDQFSVERPDGSNFTLKIRSTKLEDSAMYFCASRDRWNTEAFFGQGTRLTVV.